This TCR beta chain stems from a study of blood T cell repertoires in COVID-19 (dated by TCRdb to 2020 to 2021). About the full investigation: Collaborator samples came from the United States, Italy and Spain and covered acute and convalescent phases of COVID-19. Deeply sampled blood TCRbeta repertoires from subjects exposed to, actively infected with, or recovered from COVID-19 were included in the dataset. The samples were drawn from two sources: the first 160 participants of the ongoing ImmuneRACE study, and 1,000 to 1,500 subjects contributed by 6 global collaborators. The prospective study material was composed of cDNA or gDNA derived from T cells, B-cell-depleted T cells, or PBMCs. Where available, HLA class I and class II types were taken from metadata supplied by the sample provider and were not determined by assay-based typing. Nearly every sample came with metadata listing a de-identified subject ID, COVID-19 status, age in years and sex. The repertoires were made available in a free public database intended to serve as a resource for research on the immune response to SARS-CoV-2. The paper as a whole reports these results and caveats: How much clinical and demographic metadata was included differed by source and by participant, and the metadata was provided uncurated.

In the case of this clone: Its antigen is unknown. One base away there is no much larger clone; base qualities are not given.

Whole blood was collected in K2EDTA tubes by collaborating institutions according to the institutions' own protocols. Collaborator samples were shipped for TCRbeta analysis as frozen whole blood, isolated PBMCs, or DNA extracted from either sample type. The immunoSEQ Assay, a bias-controlled multiplex PCR, was used to amplify TCRbeta CDR3 regions from genomic DNA. The study's own analysis went as follows. The number of nucleated cells in each sample was estimated from the amplification of reference gene primers within the assay. To quantify the absolute abundance of each unique TCRbeta CDR3 rearrangement, sequence reads were collapsed and filtered. For each sample, productive Simpson clonality was calculated by taking the square root of Simpson's diversity index across productive rearrangements. TCRdb took this table from immuneACCESS and kept in-frame rearrangements with V and J called. Such tables lack part of the clones; where checked against another copy, unresolved V genes explain under half of the gap, and the rest is unexplained. The V and J calls and clone size come from that table; D and trimming were worked out from the DNA. The sample table lists 150,000 to 200,000 clones, 80% to 90% of them with a count of one. 2.1% of the sample goes to the ten largest clones.

The CDR3 numbers 15 residues from cysteine through phenylalanine. Only the CDR3 part of the read is kept: 45 bases, read in frame from the first base. The germline V gene (reference sequence) sets CDR1 to GTSNPN and CDR2 to SVGIG. Trimming accounts for 0 bases at V and 0 bases at J, while the number of junction bases matched to no gene is 1. The rearrangement combines TRBV30 with TRBJ2-2, and TRBD1 aligns with 7 junction nucleotides. This TCR was recovered from a man between 65 and 80 years old with active or convalescent COVID-19. What was sequenced was peripheral blood. CDR3 loop: CAWSVGQANTGELFF. Here is the DNA: TGTGCCTGGAGTGTTGGACAGGCGAACACCGGGGAGCTGTTTTTT. This CDR3, with the reference TRBV30 and TRBJ2-2 proteins standing in past its ends, gives the full variable domain SQTIHQWPATLVQPVGSPLSLECTVEGTSNPNLYWYRQAAGRGLQLLFYSVGIGQISSEVPQNLSASRPQDRQFILSSKKLLLSDSGFYLCAWSVGQANTGELFFGEGSRLTVL.